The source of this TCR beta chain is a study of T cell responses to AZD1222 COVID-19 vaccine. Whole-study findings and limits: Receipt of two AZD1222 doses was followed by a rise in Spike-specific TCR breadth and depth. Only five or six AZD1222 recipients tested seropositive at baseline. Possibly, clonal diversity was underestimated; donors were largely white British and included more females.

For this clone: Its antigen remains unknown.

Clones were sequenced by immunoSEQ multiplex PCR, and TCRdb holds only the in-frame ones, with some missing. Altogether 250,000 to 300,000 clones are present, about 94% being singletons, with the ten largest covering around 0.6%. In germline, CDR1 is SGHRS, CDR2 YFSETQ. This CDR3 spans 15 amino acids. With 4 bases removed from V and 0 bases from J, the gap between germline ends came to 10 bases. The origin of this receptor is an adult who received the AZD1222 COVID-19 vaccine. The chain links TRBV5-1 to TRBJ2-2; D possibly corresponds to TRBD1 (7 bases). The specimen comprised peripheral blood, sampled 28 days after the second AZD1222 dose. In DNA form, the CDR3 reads TGCGCCAGCAGCCGCGGGACAGCGAACACCGGGGAGCTGTTTTTT. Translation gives CASSRGTANTGELFF.